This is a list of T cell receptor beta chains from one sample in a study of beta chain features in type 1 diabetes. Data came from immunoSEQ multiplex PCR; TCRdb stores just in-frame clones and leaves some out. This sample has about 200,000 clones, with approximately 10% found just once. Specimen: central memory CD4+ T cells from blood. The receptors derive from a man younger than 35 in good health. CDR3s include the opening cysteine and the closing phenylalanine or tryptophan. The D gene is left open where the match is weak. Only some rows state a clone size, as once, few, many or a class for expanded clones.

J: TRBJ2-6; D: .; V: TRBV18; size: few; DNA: TGTGCCAGCTCACCACGGGACGCCGCCTCTGGGGCCAACGTCCTGACTTTC; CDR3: CASSPRDAASGANVLTF
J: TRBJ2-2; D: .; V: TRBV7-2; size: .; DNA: TGTGCCAGCAGCCCTAGCTTTGCTCGCGGGGAGCTGTTTTTT; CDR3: CASSPSFARGELFF
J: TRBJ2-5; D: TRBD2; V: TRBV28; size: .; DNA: TGTGCCAGCAGTGAGACTAGCGGGAGGGGACGAAAAGAGACCCAGTACTTC; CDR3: CASSETSGRGRKETQYF
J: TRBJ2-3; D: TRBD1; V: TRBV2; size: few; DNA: TGTGCCAGCAAGGACAGGGGGTGGGAGCAGTATTTT; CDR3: CASKDRGWEQYF
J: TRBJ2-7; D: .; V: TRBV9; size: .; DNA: TGTGCCAGCAGCCCGGGGGGGACAGCCACCTACGAGCAGTACTTC; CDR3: CASSPGGTATYEQYF
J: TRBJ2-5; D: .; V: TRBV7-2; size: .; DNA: TGTGCCAGCAGCTTACGGGGTTATTACCGAGGGCAAGAGACCCAGTACTTC; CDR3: CASSLRGYYRGQETQYF
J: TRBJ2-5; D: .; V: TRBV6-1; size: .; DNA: TGTGCCAGCAGTGAAATTGGACAAGAGACCCAGTACTTC; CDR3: CASSEIGQETQYF
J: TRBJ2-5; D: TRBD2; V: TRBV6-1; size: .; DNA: TGTGCCAGCCTAGCGGGGGGATTTGGGACCCAGTACTTC; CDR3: CASLAGGFGTQYF
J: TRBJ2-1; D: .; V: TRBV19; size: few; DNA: TGTGCCAGCAGAGTAGGGCCCTACAATGAGCAGTTCTTC; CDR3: CASRVGPYNEQFF
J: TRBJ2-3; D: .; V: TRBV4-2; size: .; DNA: TGTGCCAGCAGCCGAAGACCAACAGATACGCAGTATTTT; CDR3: CASSRRPTDTQYF
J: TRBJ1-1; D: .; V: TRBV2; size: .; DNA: TGTGCCAGCAGTGTAAGGCAGGGCACTGAAGCTTTCTTT; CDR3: CASSVRQGTEAFF
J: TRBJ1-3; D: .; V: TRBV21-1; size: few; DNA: TGTGCCAGCAGGGGGTCCAGGGGGCCTGGAAACACCATATATTTT; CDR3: CASRGSRGPGNTIYF
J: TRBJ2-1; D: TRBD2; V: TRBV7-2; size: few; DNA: TGTGCCAGCAGCTTAAGTCTAGCGGGAGTTTACAATGAGCAGTTCTTC; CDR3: CASSLSLAGVYNEQFF
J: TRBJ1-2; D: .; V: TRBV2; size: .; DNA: TGTGCCAGCAGTGAAGCGTCAGGGTACTATGGCTACACCTTC; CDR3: CASSEASGYYGYTF
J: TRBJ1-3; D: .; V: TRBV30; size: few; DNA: TGTGCCTGGAGTAGACAGGTCCTAAACACCATATATTTT; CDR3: CAWSRQVLNTIYF